These T cell receptor beta chains were read from a single sample in a study of T cell responses to AZD1222 COVID-19 vaccine. Here immunoSEQ multiplex PCR was the method, and the copy in TCRdb shows in-frame clones only, minus some. The table has 150,000 or so clones, approximately 87% seen once. The input for sequencing was peripheral blood, taken 28 days after the second AZD1222 dose. The receptors shown here come from an adult who received the AZD1222 COVID-19 vaccine. The CDR3 runs from the conserved cysteine through the conserved F or W. The D gene is left open where the match is weak. Rows give clone size only sometimes, using once, few, many, or a class for an expanded clone.

abundance: .
len: 15
v_gene: TRBV2
j_gene: TRBJ1-2
d_gene: TRBD1
CDR3nt: TGTGCCAGCAGCGATAGCGGGACAGGGAAGGTCGGCTACACCTTC
CDR3aa: CASSDSGTGKVGYTF

abundance: few
len: 16
v_gene: TRBV6-2/TRBV6-3
j_gene: TRBJ1-1
d_gene: TRBD1
CDR3nt: TGTGCCAGCAGTTACCCCACAGGGGGCGCGAGCACTGAAGCTTTCTTT
CDR3aa: CASSYPTGGASTEAFF

abundance: .
len: 13
v_gene: TRBV5-1
j_gene: TRBJ2-5
d_gene: .
CDR3nt: TGCGCCAGCAGCGTGTCATCCCCTGGCGCCCAGTACTTC
CDR3aa: CASSVSSPGAQYF

abundance: once
len: 14
v_gene: TRBV2
j_gene: TRBJ2-1
d_gene: TRBD2
CDR3nt: TGTGCCAGTATACTAGCGGGAACCAGAGGTGAGCAGTTCTTC
CDR3aa: CASILAGTRGEQFF

abundance: few
len: 15
v_gene: TRBV7-3
j_gene: TRBJ2-7
d_gene: TRBD1
CDR3nt: TGTGCCAGCAGCCCACAGGGGGCTCAATACTACGAGCAGTACTTC
CDR3aa: CASSPQGAQYYEQYF

abundance: .
len: 15
v_gene: TRBV5-1
j_gene: TRBJ1-3
d_gene: .
CDR3nt: TGCGCCAGCAGCTTACCTGGCGGCACGGGAAACACCATATATTTT
CDR3aa: CASSLPGGTGNTIYF

abundance: .
len: 15
v_gene: TRBV28
j_gene: TRBJ1-4
d_gene: .
CDR3nt: TGTGCCAGCAGTCCTCCAAGCTCAACTAATGAAAAACTGTTTTTT
CDR3aa: CASSPPSSTNEKLFF

abundance: once
len: 11
v_gene: TRBV19
j_gene: TRBJ1-1
d_gene: .
CDR3nt: TGTGCCAGTAGTCAACAGCGTCAGGCTTTCTTT
CDR3aa: CASSQQRQAFF

abundance: .
len: 15
v_gene: TRBV7-2
j_gene: TRBJ1-1
d_gene: .
CDR3nt: TGTGCCAGCAGCCTTTTAGGACAGATGAACACTGAAGCTTTCTTT
CDR3aa: CASSLLGQMNTEAFF

abundance: .
len: 12
v_gene: TRBV7-2
j_gene: TRBJ1-3
d_gene: .
CDR3nt: TGTGCCAGCAGCCTGGCTGGAAACACCATATATTTT
CDR3aa: CASSLAGNTIYF

abundance: .
len: 14
v_gene: TRBV7-9
j_gene: TRBJ2-7
d_gene: TRBD2
CDR3nt: TGTGCCAGCAGCTACCTGGGGGGGACCTACGAGCAGTACTTC
CDR3aa: CASSYLGGTYEQYF

abundance: .
len: 14
v_gene: TRBV27
j_gene: TRBJ2-7
d_gene: .
CDR3nt: TGTGCCAGCAGAACCCTCGGTGGGGCCTACGAGCAGTACTTC
CDR3aa: CASRTLGGAYEQYF

abundance: .
len: 13
v_gene: TRBV20-1
j_gene: TRBJ1-3
d_gene: .
CDR3nt: TGCAGTGCTAGTCAAAGCTCTGGAAACACCATATATTTT
CDR3aa: CSASQSSGNTIYF

abundance: .
len: 16
v_gene: TRBV7-3
j_gene: TRBJ2-2
d_gene: TRBD1
CDR3nt: TGTGCCAGCAGCCACCGGACAGGGGGGGACACCGGGGAGCTGTTTTTT
CDR3aa: CASSHRTGGDTGELFF

abundance: once
len: 15
v_gene: TRBV9
j_gene: TRBJ2-7
d_gene: .
CDR3nt: TGTGCCAGCAGCGTGGGCGAGGGCATTTCCTACGAGCAGTACTTC
CDR3aa: CASSVGEGISYEQYF

abundance: few
len: 17
v_gene: TRBV10-3
j_gene: TRBJ2-1
d_gene: .
CDR3nt: TGTGCCATCAGGACCTCCGCGCGACCCTACACCTACAATGAGCAGTTCTTC
CDR3aa: CAIRTSARPYTYNEQFF

abundance: .
len: 12
v_gene: TRBV7-9
j_gene: TRBJ1-5
d_gene: .
CDR3nt: TGTGCCAGCAGCTGGGGGAATCAGCCCCAGCATTTT
CDR3aa: CASSWGNQPQHF

abundance: .
len: 15
v_gene: TRBV19
j_gene: TRBJ2-1
d_gene: TRBD1
CDR3nt: TGTGCCAGTACCCCCGACAGGGCCTCGTACAATGAGCAGTTCTTC
CDR3aa: CASTPDRASYNEQFF

abundance: .
len: 16
v_gene: TRBV5-1
j_gene: TRBJ2-1
d_gene: TRBD2
CDR3nt: TGCGCCAGCAGCCTCTCTAGCGGAATGGGAAACAATGAGCAGTTCTTC
CDR3aa: CASSLSSGMGNNEQFF

abundance: .
len: 14
v_gene: TRBV29-1
j_gene: TRBJ2-3
d_gene: TRBD2
CDR3nt: TGCAGCGTTGTGCTAGCGGGAGTCCCAGATACGCAGTATTTT
CDR3aa: CSVVLAGVPDTQYF

abundance: .
len: 13
v_gene: TRBV7-8
j_gene: TRBJ1-5
d_gene: .
CDR3nt: TGTGCCAGCAGCTTTTTCCCCGATCAGCCCCAGCATTTT
CDR3aa: CASSFFPDQPQHF

abundance: .
len: 15
v_gene: TRBV9
j_gene: TRBJ2-1
d_gene: .
CDR3nt: TGTGCCAGCAGCTCTAGCAGTAGTCGACACAATGAGCAGTTCTTC
CDR3aa: CASSSSSSRHNEQFF

abundance: .
len: 15
v_gene: TRBV9
j_gene: TRBJ1-2
d_gene: .
CDR3nt: TGTGCCAGCAGCGGTAATTCGAGGGTTATAGGAGGCTACACCTTC
CDR3aa: CASSGNSRVIGGYTF

abundance: .
len: 15
v_gene: TRBV30
j_gene: TRBJ2-5
d_gene: TRBD2
CDR3nt: TGTGCCTGGAGCGTACTAGCGGGGGTCCAAGAGACCCAGTACTTC
CDR3aa: CAWSVLAGVQETQYF

abundance: .
len: 17
v_gene: TRBV4-2
j_gene: TRBJ2-3
d_gene: TRBD2
CDR3nt: TGTGCCAGCAGCCAAGACTCCCTGACTAGCCGCACAGATACGCAGTATTTT
CDR3aa: CASSQDSLTSRTDTQYF

abundance: once
len: 13
v_gene: TRBV27
j_gene: TRBJ2-1
d_gene: .
CDR3nt: TGTGCCAGCAGTTTATCGAAACGAAATGAGCAGTTCTTC
CDR3aa: CASSLSKRNEQFF

abundance: .
len: 15
v_gene: TRBV30
j_gene: TRBJ2-1
d_gene: .
CDR3nt: TGTGCCTGGAGTCGGACGTCGCGATCCTACAATGAGCAGTTCTTC
CDR3aa: CAWSRTSRSYNEQFF

abundance: .
len: 14
v_gene: TRBV28
j_gene: TRBJ1-3
d_gene: TRBD1
CDR3nt: TGTGCCAGCAGAAGACAGGGATCTGGAAACACCATATATTTT
CDR3aa: CASRRQGSGNTIYF

abundance: .
len: 14
v_gene: TRBV4-2
j_gene: TRBJ2-7
d_gene: TRBD1
CDR3nt: TGTGCCAGCAGCCAGACAGGGGGCTCCTACGAGCAGTACTTC
CDR3aa: CASSQTGGSYEQYF

abundance: .
len: 14
v_gene: TRBV19
j_gene: TRBJ1-5
d_gene: .
CDR3nt: TGTGCCAGTAGTATAAGCGGTATGGGGGGGCCCCAGCATTTT
CDR3aa: CASSISGMGGPQHF

abundance: .
len: 14
v_gene: TRBV5-8
j_gene: TRBJ1-5
d_gene: .
CDR3nt: TGTGCCAGCAGCTTGGCCGCGGGGTTTCAGCCCCAGCATTTT
CDR3aa: CASSLAAGFQPQHF

abundance: .
len: 20
v_gene: TRBV15
j_gene: TRBJ2-1
d_gene: TRBD2
CDR3nt: TGTGCCACCAGCAGAGATTTGGCTAGCGGGAGGCTCTCTCGTGGCAATGAGCAGTTCTTC
CDR3aa: CATSRDLASGRLSRGNEQFF

abundance: .
len: 12
v_gene: TRBV18
j_gene: TRBJ2-7
d_gene: .
CDR3nt: TGTGCCAGCTCACCCAGCCGCTACGAGCAGTACTTC
CDR3aa: CASSPSRYEQYF

abundance: .
len: 16
v_gene: TRBV5-8
j_gene: TRBJ1-4
d_gene: .
CDR3nt: TGTGCCAGCAGCTTGGGATGGGTAACGACTAATGAAAAACTGTTTTTT
CDR3aa: CASSLGWVTTNEKLFF

abundance: few
len: 14
v_gene: TRBV2
j_gene: TRBJ2-2
d_gene: .
CDR3nt: TGTGCCAGCAGTGGGTTACGCGGCACCGGGGAGCTGTTTTTT
CDR3aa: CASSGLRGTGELFF

abundance: .
len: 14
v_gene: TRBV28
j_gene: TRBJ1-4
d_gene: .
CDR3nt: .
CDR3aa: CASSTSKANEKLFF

abundance: once
len: 17
v_gene: TRBV10-1
j_gene: TRBJ2-5
d_gene: .
CDR3nt: TGCGCCCCCCCTCCCCGGGGAGCTCCTAGAAACAAAGAGACCCAGTACTTC
CDR3aa: CAPPPRGAPRNKETQYF

abundance: .
len: 17
v_gene: TRBV3-1/TRBV3-2
j_gene: TRBJ2-1
d_gene: .
CDR3nt: TGTGCCAGCAGCCAAGAAGATCCGGGATTGGGCTACAATGAGCAGTTCTTC
CDR3aa: CASSQEDPGLGYNEQFF

abundance: once
len: 15
v_gene: TRBV2
j_gene: TRBJ1-4
d_gene: .
CDR3nt: TGTGCCAGCAGTGAAATAGGTGGGCCTAATGAAAAACTGTTTTTT
CDR3aa: CASSEIGGPNEKLFF

abundance: .
len: 13
v_gene: TRBV9
j_gene: TRBJ2-1
d_gene: .
CDR3nt: TGTGCCAGCAGCGTCTTCTCCTACAATGAGCAGTTCTTC
CDR3aa: CASSVFSYNEQFF

abundance: .
len: 15
v_gene: TRBV11-2
j_gene: TRBJ2-2
d_gene: .
CDR3nt: TGTGCCAGCAGAATGGGACCGATGAACACCGGGGAGCTGTTTTTT
CDR3aa: CASRMGPMNTGELFF

abundance: once
len: 12
v_gene: TRBV24-1
j_gene: TRBJ1-4
d_gene: .
CDR3nt: TGTGCCACTGACGGTTCTTGGGAAAAACTGTTTTTT
CDR3aa: CATDGSWEKLFF

abundance: .
len: 13
v_gene: TRBV2
j_gene: TRBJ2-7
d_gene: .
CDR3nt: TGTGCCATCGCCCGGACGCCCGGGTACGAGCAGTACTTC
CDR3aa: CAIARTPGYEQYF

abundance: .
len: 16
v_gene: TRBV3-1/TRBV3-2
j_gene: TRBJ2-1
d_gene: TRBD2
CDR3nt: TGTGCCAGCAGCCAAGGAAGTAGCGGGACCTACAATGAGCAGTTCTTC
CDR3aa: CASSQGSSGTYNEQFF

abundance: .
len: 14
v_gene: TRBV30
j_gene: TRBJ1-6
d_gene: .
CDR3nt: TGTGCCTGGAAAGTCGGCGCTCTTAATTCACCCCTCCACTTT
CDR3aa: CAWKVGALNSPLHF

abundance: once
len: 15
v_gene: TRBV4-1
j_gene: TRBJ2-7
d_gene: .
CDR3nt: TGCGCCAGCAGCCAAAACGGAATAAGTCAGAACGAGCAGTACTTC
CDR3aa: CASSQNGISQNEQYF